This T cell receptor beta chain was sequenced for a study of tumor and adjacent non-tumor tissue in lung cancer. Study context: There were 12 adenocarcinoma, a couple of squamous cell carcinoma and 1 small cell lung cancer cases. Samples averaged around 4.2 million productive TCRbeta reads each.

By share of the sample, this clonotype is medium-sized. The antigen is undetermined. No cell sorting was done before RNA was extracted from the tissue. Between August and November 2014, newly diagnosed, chemotherapy-naive lung cancer patients underwent thoracic surgery in China. This CDR3 is built from 15 residues. Losses at the gene ends were 6 bases for V and 8 bases for J; bases not matched to a gene: 13. Germline CDR1 SGHAT, CDR2 FQNNGV. General study findings and limits: Normal lung showed higher cumulative top 100 clone frequency than tumor.

Three rounds of nested PCR, following a modified ARM-PCR protocol, produced the TCRbeta library. Each CDR3 protein is one row after TCRdb ran MiXCR on the multiplex PCR reads. Altogether 60,000 to 95,000 distinct CDR3 sequences are present, over 75% being singletons, with the ten largest covering about 12%. This clonotype originated in a woman aged 45 to 65 with non-small cell lung cancer. V usage is TRBV11-2 and J usage is TRBJ2-4, with 7 bases aligning to TRBD2. The specimen was lung tumor tissue. CDR3 protein: CASSFPSGIGDIQYF. CDR3 nucleotides: TGTGCCAGCAGTTTCCCTAGCGGAATTGGGGACATTCAGTACTTC.